The 21 T cell receptor beta chains reported below all come from one sample, sequenced in a study of T-cell reconstitution after alpha-beta-depleted transplantation in children (dated by TCRdb to 2016 to 2017). Per the publication, the treatment or condition label means: allogeneic hematopoietic cell transplantation with graft depleted of TCRalphabeta T cells and CD19 B cells. The library was made by PCR. The sample was run on an Illumina HiSeq 2500. Molecular barcoding was employed in the preparation of TCR libraries, with unique molecular identifiers being used to normalize TCRbeta repertoire quantification. Through fastp at Q25 and MiXCR, TCRdb rebuilt clones from the public reads, retaining in-frame beta chains. Each record represents a unique CDR3 protein, reported with the most common genes and DNA among its rows. For this sample there are 600,000 to 700,000 distinct CDR3 sequences; about an eighth appear just once. The ten top clones hold around 0.76% of the sample.

The sequences come from PBMCs, collected before TCRalphabeta/CD19-depleted stem cell transplant. These receptors came from a girl aged 2-10 years with congenital amegakaryocytic thrombocytopenia, due to receive a stem cell transplant.

The chain joins TRBV5-1 to TRBJ2-7, with TRBD2 matching over 7 bases. The trim removed 6 bases at V and 3 bases at J, leaving 9 bases unmatched. The CDR3 is 14 amino acids. Germline CDR1 SGHRS, CDR2 YFSETQ. This CDR3 is CASKLAPLYYEQYF. As DNA, the CDR3 is TGCGCCAGCAAACTAGCGCCACTCTACTACGAGCAGTACTTC.

The chain recombines TRBV6-1 with TRBJ1-1, with a possible D match to TRBD1 (5 bases). Germline CDR1 MNHNS, CDR2 SASEGT. CDR3 length: 13 amino acids. Between the trimmed V and J ends, which lost 6 bases and 1 base, there was a span of 9 bases. The CDR3 protein is CASRTGPNTEAFF. In DNA form, the CDR3 reads TGTGCCAGCAGGACGGGGCCGAACACTGAAGCTTTCTTT.

This clonotype has at least ten counts. The J gene is TRBJ2-2, the V gene TRBV7-8; 9 nucleotides align to TRBD2. CDR3 length: 15 amino acids. Unmatched junction bases numbered 7, after V lost 5 bases and J lost 6 bases. Germline loops: CDR1 SGHVS, CDR2 FQNEAQ. Written as DNA, the CDR3 is TGTGCCAGCAGCATCTGGACTAGCGTGTCCGGGGAGCTGTTTTTT. Translation gives CASSIWTSVSGELFF.

The rearrangement uses TRBV7-9 and TRBJ1-1, with D uncertain. Trimming removed 5 bases at V and 0 bases at J, with 13 bases between. There are 15 residues in the CDR3. CDR1 is SEHNR and CDR2 is FQNEAQ in the germline V gene (reference sequence). CDR3 residues: CASSTGETMNTEAFF. The CDR3 DNA reads as TGTGCCAGCAGCACCGGGGAGACCATGAACACTGAAGCTTTCTTT.

This clonotype was picked up a small number of times. The J gene is TRBJ2-2, the V gene TRBV12-3 or TRBV12-4; 12 bases are a match to TRBD2. V trimming: 1 base; J trimming: 5 bases; junction bases outside the gene matches: 8. The CDR3 has 18 residues. The DNA of the CDR3 is TGTGCCAGCAGTTTAGTCCTAGCGGGAGGGGTTTGGACCGGGGAGCTGTTTTTT. It specifies CASSLVLAGGVWTGELFF.

Remarks on this clonotype: This may be a read error: a much more frequent sequence differs by one nucleotide. The rearrangement links TRBV5-1 to TRBJ1-2, with 7 positions matching TRBD1. Germline CDR1 SGHRS, CDR2 YFSETQ. This CDR3 comprises 14 residues. The CDR3 loop is CASSFAGTANGDTF. CDR3 nucleotides: TGCGCCAGCAGCTTCGCCGGGACAGCTAATGGCGACACCTTC. Together with reference TRBV5-1 and TRBJ1-2, the CDR3 gives the full variable domain: KAGVTQTPRYLIKTRGQQVTLSCSPISGHRSVSWYQQTPGQGLQFLFEYFSETQRNKGNFPGRFSGRQFSNSRSEMNVSTLELGDSALYLCASSFAGTANGDTFGSGTRLTVV.

The chain joins TRBV7-6 to TRBJ2-3, with D hard to call. V was cut by 2 bases and J by 5 bases, with 8 bases left in between. This CDR3 has 13 amino acids. Germline V gives CDR1 SGHVS, CDR2 FNYEAQ. The CDR3 DNA follows: TGTGCCAGCAGCTTATCCCCGGGAGATACGCAGTATTTT. Protein sequence: CASSLSPGDTQYF.

The gene calls are TRBV5-1 and TRBJ2-7, with 9 bases fitting TRBD2. CDR3 size: 17 residues. Losses at the gene ends were 0 bases for V and 4 bases for J; bases not matched to a gene: 11. Germline V CDR1 and CDR2: SGHRS, YFSETQ. The CDR3 loop reads CASSLGQPLAGPYEQYF. As DNA, the CDR3 is TGCGCCAGCAGCTTGGGCCAGCCGCTAGCGGGACCTTACGAGCAGTACTTC.

In its sample, this clonotype was seen many times. The gene calls are TRBV20-1 and TRBJ2-1; 11 nucleotides agree with TRBD2. Germline CDR1 reads DFQATT; CDR2 reads SNEGSKA (reference sequence). The ends lost 3 bases at V and 4 bases at J; junction bases unmatched: 5. The CDR3 is 15 amino acids. For the CDR3, the DNA is TGCAGTGCTAGTCCACTAGCGGGAGTATACAATGAGCAGTTCTTC. Its protein product is CSASPLAGVYNEQFF.

The chain carries TRBV7-9 and TRBJ2-2; weak D call: TRBD2 (5 bases). Per germline, CDR1 SEHNR and CDR2 FQNEAQ (reference sequence). Trimming removed 7 bases at V and 1 base at J, with 13 bases between. The CDR3 extends over 15 amino acids. CDR3 sequence (DNA): TGTGCCAGCACACATACGGGGTTGAACACCGGGGAGCTGTTTTTT. Its translation: CASTHTGLNTGELFF.

This sequence joins TRBV20-1 and TRBJ2-2; 10 bases fit TRBD2. Trimming removed 6 bases from V and 4 bases from J; junction bases left unmatched: 11. Germline V gene lookup returns CDR1 DFQATT and CDR2 SNEGSKA (reference sequence). The CDR3 totals 16 residues. Written as DNA, the CDR3 is TGCAGTGCCCCGGGGGCTAGCGGGAGCCCCACCGGGGAGCTGTTTTTT. It encodes CSAPGASGSPTGELFF.

This clonotype has more than one count but fewer than ten. This chain connects TRBV4-1 to TRBJ2-5, with 8 bases identical to TRBD2. Germline V CDR1 and CDR2: MGHRA, YSYEKL. The CDR3 has 14 amino acids. V dropped 1 base and J dropped 5; count of bases not matched to a gene: 3. CDR3 in DNA: TGCGCCAGCAGCCAAGTCGTAGCGGGGGAGACCCAGTACTTC. It yields the protein CASSQVVAGETQYF.

The CDR3 reads CASSPKRGTNEKLFF. The CDR3 DNA follows: TGCGCCAGCAGCCCTAAGAGGGGAACTAATGAAAAACTGTTTTTT. The chain links TRBV5-1 to TRBJ1-4, with a tentative D call TRBD1 (5 bases). V lost 4 bases and J lost 1, with 11 bases in between. Germline V gene sequence: CDR1 SGHRS, CDR2 YFSETQ. The CDR3 consists of 15 residues.

The rearrangement joins TRBV3-1 to TRBJ2-1; D may be TRBD1 (5 bases). The CDR3 runs to 15 residues. Trimming stripped 6 bases from V and 2 bases from J, with 14 bases between. Germline V gene data show CDR1 as LGHDT and CDR2 as YNNKEL (reference sequence). The CDR3 coding sequence is TGTGCCAGCAGGAACAGGCTGTTGGCCTACAATGAGCAGTTCTTC. This gives the protein CASRNRLLAYNEQFF.

The table lists this clonotype with many counts. The chain links TRBV5-1 to TRBJ2-3; 7 nucleotides agree with TRBD2. Germline V gene sequence: CDR1 SGHRS, CDR2 YFSETQ. There are 15 residues in the CDR3. The ends lost 1 base at V and 0 bases at J; junction bases unmatched: 2. CDR3 loop: CASSLSGTSTDTQYF. CDR3 sequence (DNA): TGCGCCAGCAGCTTGAGCGGGACGAGCACAGATACGCAGTATTTT.

The J gene is TRBJ2-1, the V gene TRBV20-1, with 12 bases aligning to TRBD2. V was pared by 5 bases and J by 8 bases, with 13 bases of the junction left unmatched. CDR1 is DFQATT, CDR2 SNEGSKA, per germline (reference sequence). CDR3 length: 16 residues. CDR3 sequence: CSAQGPSGRASDEQFF. The DNA for the CDR3 is TGCAGTGCTCAAGGGCCTAGCGGGAGGGCCTCCGATGAGCAGTTCTTC.

This clonotype occurred many times. This rearrangement joins TRBV20-1 to TRBJ1-6; D is perhaps TRBD1 (6 bases). Germline CDR1 reads DFQATT; CDR2 reads SNEGSKA (reference sequence). V was cut by 5 bases and J by 5 bases, with 19 bases left in between. CDR3 length: 16 amino acids. The DNA of the CDR3 is TGCAGTGCTCCCGAGTTCCCGAGACAGGATAATTCACCCCTCCACTTT. This codes for CSAPEFPRQDNSPLHF.

This clonotype showed up many times. J is TRBJ1-2 and V is TRBV7-8; D is unclear. In germline, CDR1 is SGHVS, CDR2 FQNEAQ. This CDR3 has 13 residues. V was clipped by 4 bases and J by 7 bases, with 13 bases between them. The CDR3 sequence is CASSSPALGGYTF. In DNA, the CDR3 is TGTGCCAGCAGCTCCCCGGCGCTGGGTGGCTACACCTTC.

This clonotype has a count of ten or more. This chain uses TRBV5-1 with TRBJ2-3, with D perhaps TRBD1 (6 bases). The CDR3 length is 16 residues. V was pared by 4 bases and J by 2 bases, with 17 bases between. Germline lookup yields CDR1 SGHRS and CDR2 YFSETQ. The CDR3 sequence: CASSPRGTSFTDTQYF. The CDR3 DNA sequence: TGCGCCAGCAGCCCAAGGGGGACCTCTTTCACAGATACGCAGTATTTT. Full variable domain (missing parts from reference TRBV5-1 and TRBJ2-3): KAGVTQTPRYLIKTRGQQVTLSCSPISGHRSVSWYQQTPGQGLQFLFEYFSETQRNKGNFPGRFSGRQFSNSRSEMNVSTLELGDSALYLCASSPRGTSFTDTQYFGPGTRLTVL.

J is TRBJ2-1 and V is TRBV19; 11 bases fit TRBD2. In germline, CDR1 is LNHDA, CDR2 SQIVND (reference sequence). V was pared by 8 bases and J by 5 bases, with 5 bases of the junction left unmatched. The CDR3 covers 14 residues. DNA of the CDR3: TGTGCCAGTCGGCGTAGCGGGAGGGACAATGAGCAGTTCTTC. Translated, it gives CASRRSGRDNEQFF.

This clonotype was detected many times. In DNA, the CDR3 is TGCAGTGCTAGAGCCGTGCGGGAGGGTACCTACGAGCAGTACTTC. Residues: CSARAVREGTYEQYF. This rearrangement joins TRBV20-1 to TRBJ2-7; 9 bases are a match to TRBD2. CDR3 size: 15 residues. V lost 1 base, J lost 2 bases, and 6 bases stayed unmatched. Germline CDR1 and CDR2: DFQATT and SNEGSKA (reference sequence).